This T cell receptor (beta chain) was documented in a study of blood T cell repertoires in COVID-19. About the study: PBMCs, B-cell-depleted T cells, or T cells provided the cDNA or gDNA that made up the material.

Germline CDR1 reads MGHDK; CDR2 reads SYGVNS. Trimming stripped 4 bases from V and 2 bases from J, with 5 bases between. The CDR3 length is 12 residues. Adults between roughly 18 and 95 years of age took part from more than 20 US areas. In the original workflow: Amplification of reference gene primers was used by the study to estimate nucleated cell counts. Sequencing used immunoSEQ multiplex PCR; TCRdb keeps in-frame clones, though not all of them. The V and J calls and clone size are taken from that table; D and trimming were inferred from the DNA. The repertoire consists of around 250,000 clones, with 91% occurring once and the leading ten covering 1.2%.

The chain has TRBV25-1 and TRBJ1-2; a weak D match, TRBD1 (5 bases). The TCR originated in a human donor in a cohort exposed to, infected with or recovered from COVID-19 (not recorded which). The donor label of this sample is uncertain. The sequenced sample consisted of PBMCs or T cells enriched from blood (not recorded which). The CDR3 loop reads CASSGGNYGYTF. CDR3 nucleotide sequence: TGTGCCAGCAGTGGGGGCAACTATGGCTACACCTTC.